What follows are 25 T cell receptor beta chains derived from one specimen sequenced in a study of OX40 agonist ivuxolimab in advanced cancers. Clones were sequenced by immunoSEQ multiplex PCR, and TCRdb holds only the in-frame ones, with some missing. The sample shows 100,000 or so clones, 95% to 97% of them seen only once. This specimen consisted of CD4+ or CD8+ T cells sorted from blood, obtained in a trial of the OX40 agonist ivuxolimab. The receptors were sampled from an adult with an advanced solid tumor such as melanoma, head and neck, liver or kidney cancer.

The chain carries TRBV15 and TRBJ2-3, with TRBD1 as a possible D gene (6 bases). The CDR3 is made up of 17 amino acids. From germline, CDR1 is LNHNV and CDR2 YYDKDF (reference sequence). V shed 0 bases and J shed 6 bases, with 19 bases lying between them. The CDR3 coding sequence is TGTGCCACCAGCAGAGATCCGGCCAGGGGTAACGGGGATACGCAGTATTTT. Protein sequence: CATSRDPARGNGDTQYF.

The chain recombines TRBV6-5 with TRBJ2-7; TRBD1 might be the D (5 bases). The CDR3 sequence is 13 residues long. Germline CDR1 reads MNHEY; CDR2 reads SVGAGI. Between the trimmed V and J ends, which lost 0 bases and 5 bases, there was a span of 8 bases. The CDR3 reads CASSYSSRDEQYF. CDR3 coding DNA: TGTGCCAGCAGTTACTCGTCCAGGGACGAGCAGTACTTC.

The rearrangement joins TRBV19 to TRBJ2-1; TRBD2 might be the D (6 bases). Trimming stripped 5 bases from V and 9 bases from J, with 26 bases between. The CDR3 consists of 17 residues. Germline-derived CDR1 and CDR2 are LNHDA and SQIVND (reference sequence). The CDR3 here is CASSLLPSSVIGGEQFF. CDR3 DNA: TGTGCCAGTAGTCTCCTGCCCTCTAGCGTCATTGGGGGTGAGCAGTTCTTC. The entire variable domain, with the rest obtained from reference TRBV19 and TRBJ2-1, is as follows: DGGITQSPKYLFRKEGQNVTLSCEQNLNHDAMYWYRQDPGQGLRLIYYSQIVNDFQKGDIAEGYSVSREKKESFPLTVTSAQKNPTAFYLCASSLLPSSVIGGEQFFGPGTRLTVL.

This clone is a singleton in its sample. The chain carries TRBV7-6 and TRBJ2-7, with D perhaps TRBD1 or TRBD2 (6 bases each). The CDR3 has 15 residues. Per the germline V gene, CDR1 is SGHVS and CDR2 is FNYEAQ. Trimming left V 5 bases short and J 7 bases short, with 21 bases between. CDR3 loop: CASSDIGTTGGEQYF. Here the CDR3 DNA reads TGTGCCAGCAGCGACATCGGGACAACTGGGGGGGAGCAGTACTTC. Full variable domain (missing parts from reference TRBV7-6 and TRBJ2-7): GAGVSQSPRYKVTKRGQDVALRCDPISGHVSLYWYRQALGQGPEFLTYFNYEAQQDKSGLPNDRFSAERPEGSISTLTIQRTEQRDSAMYRCASSDIGTTGGEQYFGPGTRLTVT.

The rearrangement uses TRBV6-5 and TRBJ1-1; the D gene is possibly TRBD1 (5 bases). Deletions cut 6 bases from V and 3 bases from J, with 11 bases between. CDR3 size: 13 residues. Looked up from germline, CDR1 is MNHEY and CDR2 is SVGAGI. The CDR3 DNA follows: TGTGCCAGCAGCCAGGTGGGGGACACTGAAGCTTTCTTT. It codes for CASSQVGDTEAFF.

This chain joins TRBV6-5 and TRBJ1-5; possible D gene TRBD1, 5 bases. The V gene's germline CDR1 is MNHEY and CDR2 SVGAGI. Trimming took off 3 bases at V and 5 bases at J, with 11 bases between the two ends. CDR3 length: 14 residues. In DNA, the CDR3 is TGTGCCAGCAGTTATACCAGGGAGGATCAGCCCCAGCATTTT. Encoded protein: CASSYTREDQPQHF.

The chain combines TRBV7-2 with TRBJ1-5; D unclear. The CDR3 is 14 amino acids. Germline CDR1 and CDR2: SGHTA and FQGNSA. The V gene lost 1 base and the J gene lost 3 bases, with 7 bases spanning the gap. CDR3 bases: TGTGCCAGCAGCTTAGTGCGTATCAATCAGCCCCAGCATTTT. Its protein product is CASSLVRINQPQHF.

The chain is built from TRBV7-3 and TRBJ2-3; no clear D. The CDR3 has 18 amino acids. With 0 bases removed from V and 2 bases from J, the gap between germline ends came to 18 bases. Per germline, CDR1 SGHTA and CDR2 FQGTGA. This CDR3 reads CASSLTPPKLGVTDTQYF. As DNA, the CDR3 is TGTGCCAGCAGCTTAACTCCCCCGAAGCTCGGCGTCACAGATACGCAGTATTTT.

J is TRBJ1-2 and V is TRBV7-2; D remains ambiguous. Per the germline V gene, CDR1 is SGHTA and CDR2 is FQGNSA. V was cut by 6 bases and J by 0 bases, with 11 bases left in between. The CDR3 extends over 14 amino acids. The CDR3 region is CASSDTVTNYGYTF. In DNA, the CDR3 is TGTGCCAGCAGTGACACGGTTACTAACTATGGCTACACCTTC. The whole variable domain, filled in from reference TRBV7-2 and TRBJ1-2, reads GAGVSQSPSNKVTEKGKDVELRCDPISGHTALYWYRQSLGQGLEFLIYFQGNSAPDKSGLPSDRFSAERTGGSVSTLTIQRTQQEDSAVYLCASSDTVTNYGYTFGSGTRLTVV.

The chain is built from TRBV28 and TRBJ2-5; D remains unclear. The DNA end favors TRBJ2-7, so the J call may be wrong. CDR1 is MDHEN, CDR2 SYDVKM, per germline. This CDR3 region has 14 residues. CDR3 region: CASSLAVVSSEQYF. The CDR3 region has the DNA TGTGCCAGCAGTTTGGCGGTAGTTTCGTCCGAGCAGTACTTC.

The V call is TRBV11-2, the J call TRBJ2-1; either TRBD1 or TRBD2 may supply D (5 bases each). From germline, CDR1 is SGHAT and CDR2 FQNNGV. V was clipped by 3 bases and J by 7 bases, with 16 bases between them. The CDR3 extends over 15 amino acids. The CDR3 region has the DNA TGTGCCAGCAGCTTGGATCCGGGGCGAGGTAATGAGCAGTTCTTC. The encoded protein is CASSLDPGRGNEQFF.

The rearrangement joins TRBV27 to TRBJ2-1; TRBD1 or TRBD2 may be the D gene (5 bases each). Germline V lookup: CDR1 MNHEY, CDR2 SMNVEV (reference sequence). V dropped 1 base and J dropped 4 bases, with 8 bases sitting between them. The CDR3 is made up of 14 amino acids. The CDR3 DNA reads TGTGCCAGCAGTTTATTGGGGGATTACAATGAGCAGTTCTTC. Its translation: CASSLLGDYNEQFF.

V gene TRBV7-2 combines with J gene TRBJ2-1; 10 bases align to TRBD2. The CDR3 is 18 residues long. With V trimmed by 2 bases and J by 5 bases, 12 bases remained unmatched. Germline CDR1 reads SGHTA; CDR2 reads FQGNSA. The CDR3, as DNA: TGTGCCAGCAGCTTACCCAGGTCCGGGACTAGCGAACACAATGAGCAGTTCTTC. Residues: CASSLPRSGTSEHNEQFF.

This clone is large (0.1 to 1%) within its sample. The V call is TRBV7-8, the J call TRBJ1-5; D perhaps matches TRBD1 (6 bases). The CDR3 sequence is 16 residues long. Trimming removed 3 bases from V and 4 bases from J, with 16 bases in between. The germline V gene encodes CDR1 SGHVS and CDR2 FQNEAQ. CDR3 loop: CASSLADRATNQPQHF. CDR3 DNA sequence: TGTGCCAGCAGCTTGGCGGACAGAGCTACAAATCAGCCCCAGCATTTT. Filled out from reference TRBV7-8 and TRBJ1-5, the complete variable domain reads GAGVSQSPRYKVAKRGQDVALRCDPISGHVSLFWYQQALGQGPEFLTYFQNEAQLDKSGLPSDRFFAERPEGSVSTLKIQRTQQEDSAVYLCASSLADRATNQPQHFGDGTRLSIL.

This rearrangement joins TRBV5-1 to TRBJ2-6, with D hard to call. Trimming removed 0 bases from V and 6 bases from J, with 7 bases in between. The CDR3 is 14 residues long. CDR1 and CDR2 from the germline V gene are SGHRS and YFSETQ. The CDR3 loop is CASSLDGEANVLTF. The DNA of the CDR3 is TGCGCCAGCAGCTTGGATGGCGAGGCCAACGTCCTGACTTTC. Looking up the rest from reference TRBV5-1 and TRBJ2-6 gives the full variable domain: KAGVTQTPRYLIKTRGQQVTLSCSPISGHRSVSWYQQTPGQGLQFLFEYFSETQRNKGNFPGRFSGRQFSNSRSEMNVSTLELGDSALYLCASSLDGEANVLTFGAGSRLTVL.

This chain connects TRBV7-8 to TRBJ1-1; D unclear. Looked up from germline, CDR1 is SGHVS and CDR2 is FQNEAQ. The CDR3 totals 14 residues. V was shortened by 5 bases and J by 0 bases, with 10 bases between the two germline ends. In nucleotides, the CDR3 is TGTGCCAGCAGCCCCGTGGAGTTGAACACTGAAGCTTTCTTT. Its translation: CASSPVELNTEAFF.

The chain links TRBV28 to TRBJ1-2; D uncertain. Trimming took off 5 bases at V and 5 bases at J, with 21 bases between the two ends. The germline V gene has CDR1 MDHEN and CDR2 SYDVKM. This CDR3 comprises 16 residues. Written as DNA, the CDR3 is TGTGCCAGCAGTCCCAGAACAGTCGTTGGTCTATATGGCTACACCTTC. Protein: CASSPRTVVGLYGYTF.

In DNA form, the CDR3 reads TGTGCCAGCAGTGACAGGAACTCCTACGAGCAGTACTTC. Translating it yields CASSDRNSYEQYF. The gene calls are TRBV28 and TRBJ2-7; possible D gene TRBD1, 6 bases. The CDR3 contains 13 residues. Trimming took 5 bases from V and 0 from J, leaving 8 bases between them. CDR1 MDHEN and CDR2 SYDVKM come from the germline V gene.

The gene calls are TRBV5-6 and TRBJ2-5, with unresolved D. CDR1 SGHDT and CDR2 YYEEEE come from the germline V gene. The CDR3 extends over 11 amino acids. Trimming cost V 0 bases and J 7 bases, with 4 bases left between them. The chain's CDR3 is CASSLDRTQYF. CDR3 coding DNA: TGTGCCAGCAGCTTGGACAGGACCCAGTACTTC.

The chain couples TRBV6-1 to TRBJ2-1; no clear D gene. In germline, CDR1 is MNHNS, CDR2 SASEGT. The CDR3 runs 12 residues. V shed 5 bases and J shed 4 bases, with 6 bases lying between them. The CDR3 DNA reads TGTGCCAGCAGTTATTCGTACAATGAGCAGTTCTTC. Protein product: CASSYSYNEQFF.

The V gene is TRBV9, the J gene TRBJ1-5; no clear D gene. V dropped 0 bases and J dropped 0 bases, with 10 bases sitting between them. This CDR3 comprises 16 residues. Germline assignment: CDR1 SGDLS and CDR2 YYNGEE. The CDR3 loop is CASSVDSVNSNQPQHF. The CDR3 DNA reads as TGTGCCAGCAGCGTAGATTCAGTTAATAGCAATCAGCCCCAGCATTTT.

This sequence joins TRBV27 and TRBJ1-6; tentative D call: TRBD1 (5 bases). Germline values: CDR1 MNHEY, CDR2 SMNVEV (reference sequence). The CDR3 runs 16 residues. Between the trimmed V and J ends, which lost 0 bases and 7 bases, there was a span of 13 bases. The CDR3 sequence: CASSLSPDRLNSPLHF. The DNA for the CDR3 is TGTGCCAGCAGTTTATCCCCCGACAGACTCAATTCACCCCTCCACTTT.

The chain links TRBV5-6 to TRBJ1-2; 7 bases are shared with TRBD1. V shed 2 bases, J shed 1 base, and the junction held 2 bases outside the gene matches. The CDR3 runs 14 residues. CDR1 SGHDT and CDR2 YYEEEE come from the germline V gene. CDR3 bases: TGTGCCAGCAGCTTTGGGACAGTTAACTATGGCTACACCTTC. Its translation: CASSFGTVNYGYTF.

This clone was seen more than once but under ten times. The chain links TRBV10-3 to TRBJ2-5; 8 bases line up with TRBD1. This CDR3 region has 14 residues. V was clipped by 4 bases and J by 2 bases; unmatched bases: 3. Germline values: CDR1 ENHRY, CDR2 SYGVKD. In DNA form, the CDR3 reads TGTGCCATCAGTGCTTACAGGGGGCAAGAGACCCAGTACTTC. Translated, it gives CAISAYRGQETQYF.

This chain joins TRBV7-9 and TRBJ2-2, with 8 bases aligning to TRBD1. Trimming removed 5 bases from V and 7 bases from J; junction bases left unmatched: 6. Germline CDR1 reads SEHNR; CDR2 reads FQNEAQ (reference sequence). This CDR3 is 14 amino acids long. CDR3 sequence: CASSERTGNGELFF. The CDR3 coding sequence is TGTGCCAGCAGCGAGAGGACAGGGAACGGGGAGCTGTTTTTT.